This T cell receptor beta chain was profiled in a study of cytomegalovirus exposure and HLA in healthy donors (dated by TCRdb to about 2017). For the wider study: According to an earlier analysis of 587 of the donors, about 170 million T cells yielded 117 million unique TCR beta sequences and 250 to 350 Gb of sequence data. An early release covering roughly 600 HLA-typed donors comprised 250 to 350 gigabases of sequencing data and about 90 million unique TCR sequences. Of the roughly 400 genotyped donors, about 80% fell in the genetic ancestry cluster associated with self-reported Caucasian donors. The study aimed to test whether signatures of past pathogen exposure could be identified by cataloging public T cell receptors. The study profiled the T cell repertoires of hundreds of subjects by immunosequencing and related them to cytomegalovirus serostatus. In addition to the first cohort of roughly 670 subjects, a separate validation cohort of 120 different subjects was used. The study combined high-throughput TCR immunosequencing, statistical association of individual TCRs with disease status, and machine learning to predict cytomegalovirus infection status. A later analysis re-examined previously published TCR beta repertoires from about 670 donors and added high-resolution HLA genotyping to investigate patterns of TCR occurrence. In the later analysis, no new phenotypic data were used to find candidate immune exposures; instead, reliance was placed on TCR beta sequences and their occurrence across donors. An earlier analysis of 587 of the donors used high-throughput TCR beta sequencing to judge whether each TCR beta V gene segment behaved as functional or pseudogenic. Alongside the repertoire data, information on donor age, sex, ethnicity and CMV serostatus was compiled. A later genetic analysis used genome-wide SNP genotypes for about 65% of the 666 donors, treating that subset as a discovery cohort. All discovery cohort repertoires had been generated on a single sequencing platform. Both class I and class II loci were covered by HLA typing, at four-digit resolution. Typing coverage differed by locus: A, B, C, DRB1 and DQB1 were typed in roughly 620-630 donors, DQA1 in around 500, DPA1 in 600 to 610, and DPB1 in about 450. About 5 DR-DQ haplotypes were handled as single units for association and clustering, since linkage in the cohort was strong. Among around 400 genotyped donors of the cohort, an average of approximately 240,000 unique TCR beta nucleotide sequences were sequenced per donor, roughly 20% of them non-productive.

Findings and caveats that apply to the study as a whole: While some public TCRs were present in many individuals, most TCR sequences turned up only very rarely across donors. Compared with equally common non-associated chains, HLA-associated TCR beta chains in a later analysis were more clonally expanded and had lower generation probabilities. At a false discovery rate of 0.05, a later analysis linked fewer than 20,000 TCR beta sequences to specific HLA alleles. A later analysis found that TCR association rates varied across HLA loci, with DRB1 alleles showing the most associated TCRs and HLA-C alleles the fewest. A total of fewer than 200 TCR beta chains were listed by the study as associated with cytomegalovirus. The classifier was reported to diagnose cytomegalovirus status with high specificity and sensitivity in both the original and validation cohorts. A later genetic analysis associated a missense DCLRE1C variant with V-gene and J-gene trimming of TCR beta chains, and an independent cohort replicated the association. An earlier analysis of approximately 590 of the donors showed that most TCR beta V segments appeared in productive rearrangements either about 87% or about 30% of the time, which broadly matched IMGT annotations. A cluster of highly shared sequence variants was judged likely to represent a technical artifact of the sequencing pipeline. The only immune exposure information available for the cohort was CMV serostatus. The earlier analysis of approximately 590 of the donors excluded roughly 16 rarely observed V segments, including chromosome 9 orphons, because counts were too low. Presence/absence analyses assumed roughly uniform sequencing depth across donors, an assumption that may not hold. HLA typing was unavailable for some donors at each locus, so association tests used only the typed subset. The 87-base-pair reads could not distinguish some IMGT-functional V segments, including TRBV6-2 and TRBV6-3, so those segments were excluded. A few of the identified cytomegalovirus-associated TCR beta chains were confirmed in vitro to be specific for cytomegalovirus antigens. The cohort was sequenced for TCR beta chains only, and without alpha or paired-chain data the features that could be detected were limited. A further reported finding was that TCR beta sequences accurately predicted the HLA-A and HLA-B alleles for most subjects in the first cohort. Compared with the approximately 700-donor mean, donors in an Asian-associated ancestry cluster had fewer N-insertions in productive TCRs, according to a later genetic analysis. Strong co-occurrence of HLA alleles, especially DR and DQ, made assigning TCR associations to individual alleles difficult. According to a later analysis, parvovirus B19, influenza, CMV and Epstein-Barr virus appeared linked to several top co-occurrence clusters. According to the authors, the approach could potentially be generalized to other disease states and immunological phenotypes. Most CMV-associated TCR beta chains appeared to be HLA-restricted in a later analysis, and the HLA associations seemed to be driven largely by CMV exposure. Correlated functional status among segregating V segments might be attributable to linkage disequilibrium, but an unknown experimental factor could not be ruled out.

Taken from cysteine to phenylalanine, the CDR3 has 15 residues. Only the CDR3 portion is preserved as DNA: 45 bases, with reading frame beginning at the first base. The germline V gene sets CDR1 to LGHNA and CDR2 to YNFKEQ. V is pared back by 4 bases and J by 9 bases, with 16 bases lying between the germline termini. In total, fewer than 750 healthy bone marrow donors made up the cohort. Cohort members were all nominally healthy when sampled, although unrecorded immune exposures were likely present. The donor tested CMV seronegative and was one of the 352 seronegative cohort members. A peripheral blood sample was provided by each donor, and peripheral blood mononuclear cells were used for TCR beta sequencing. Genomic DNA extraction from the blood cell samples was performed with the Qiagen DNeasy Blood Extraction Kit. Libraries were constructed by the immunoSEQ multiplex PCR assay. A mixture of 60 forward primers for TCR Vbeta segments and 13 reverse primers for TCR Jbeta segments was used in the multiplex PCR. The CDR3 region of rearranged TCR beta genes was amplified from genomic DNA with a multiplex PCR assay. The amplified TCR beta libraries were sequenced on the Illumina HiSeq System as 87-base-pair reads. For the original study's pipeline: In a later analysis, tens of millions of unique TCR beta chains were counted across the roughly 670 repertoires, and roughly 10 million of these chains were shared by at least two donors. Raw reads were error-corrected and collapsed into unique sequences by a nearest-neighbor algorithm in which closely related sequences were merged to remove PCR and sequencing errors. V, D and J gene segments were assigned by aligning CDR3 sequences to IMGT reference sequences. Each retained sequence needed at least a six-nucleotide match to both a V gene segment and a J gene segment. Rearrangements were classified as productive when the CDR3 lacked stop codons and remained in frame with V and J, and all other rearrangements were classified as non-productive. CDR3 was defined by IMGT convention, running from the second conserved V-encoded cysteine to the conserved J-encoded phenylalanine. The earlier analysis of about 570 of the donors excluded any sequence lacking an unambiguous match to a single V gene segment. In an earlier analysis of approximately 550 of the donors, V segments were called functional above 56.7% productive rearrangements and were called segregating when the between-donor standard deviation exceeded 5%. A statistical classification framework was built for diagnosing cytomegalovirus status from the catalog of TCR beta chain sequences. In a later analysis, V and J genes were assigned by comparing TCR nucleotide sequences against IMGT/GENE-DB human TR gene sequences. The TCRdist pipeline was used in a later analysis to assign CDR3 sequences and most-parsimonious VDJ recombination scenarios. A later analysis defined each TCR beta chain by its CDR3 amino acid sequence plus V-gene family, and excluded reads lacking a unique V-gene family. A later analysis removed nearly 600 highly shared, low-generation-probability nucleotide sequences to deal with suspected cross-contamination and a sequencing artifact. In a later analysis, a clonal expansion index for each public chain was calculated from normalized within-repertoire ranks of inferred template counts. Generation probabilities in a later analysis came from a VDJ recombination model fitted to out-of-frame rearrangements, and those results were checked against IGoR. In a later analysis, TCR-TCR, TCR-HLA and TCR-CMV co-occurrence was scored with hypergeometric tests, and a repertoire-size bias correction was applied to TCR pairs. A later analysis estimated false discovery rates by permuting HLA or CMV assignments 20 times. In a later analysis, co-occurring TCRs were grouped using DBSCAN, and TCRdist sequence similarity was added for clustering within HLA-allele-positive subsets. Co-occurrence clustering excluded repertoires with fewer than 30,000 or more than 120,000 public chains, plus five with anomalous nucleotide sharing. Here the immuneACCESS table is served through TCRdb, limited to in-frame sequences with V and J called. Missing clones are a known gap in these copies; in checked studies unresolved V genes cover under half, and the rest lacks a known reason. That table supplies the V and J calls and clone size; D and trimming were determined from the DNA. A total of 200,000 to 250,000 clones appear in this sample, 76% of them only once. The ten largest clones capture approximately 0.63% of the sample.

As regards this clone: It has no known antigen specificity. Base-call qualities are not available, and no considerably larger clone is one nucleotide away.

The sequence links TRBV4-2 to TRBJ1-6; perhaps TRBD1 is the D gene, with 6 bases matching. Source material: PBMCs. The receptor was derived from a man aged 18 to 30 in good health and CMV-seronegative. The CDR3 corresponds to CASSRWERGGSPLHF. The DNA reads as follows: TGTGCCAGCAGCCGATGGGAAAGGGGGGGTTCACCCCTCCACTTT.